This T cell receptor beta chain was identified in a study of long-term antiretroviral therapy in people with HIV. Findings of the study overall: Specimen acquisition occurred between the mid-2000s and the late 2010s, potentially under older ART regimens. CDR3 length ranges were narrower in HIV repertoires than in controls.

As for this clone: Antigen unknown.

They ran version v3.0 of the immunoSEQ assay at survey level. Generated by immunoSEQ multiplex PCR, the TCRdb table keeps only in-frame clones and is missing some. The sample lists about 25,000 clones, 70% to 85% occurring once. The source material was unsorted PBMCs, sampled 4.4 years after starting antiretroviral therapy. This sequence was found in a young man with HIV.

Here the CDR3 reads CASSPRDSSPYEQYF. CDR3 nucleotide sequence: TGCGCCAGCAGCCCCCGAGACAGTTCTCCCTACGAGCAGTACTTC. The chain employs TRBV4-1 and TRBJ2-7; D possibly corresponds to TRBD1 (5 bases). In germline, CDR1 is MGHRA, CDR2 YSYEKL. V lost 4 bases, J lost 2 bases, and 15 bases lay in between. This CDR3 contains 15 residues.